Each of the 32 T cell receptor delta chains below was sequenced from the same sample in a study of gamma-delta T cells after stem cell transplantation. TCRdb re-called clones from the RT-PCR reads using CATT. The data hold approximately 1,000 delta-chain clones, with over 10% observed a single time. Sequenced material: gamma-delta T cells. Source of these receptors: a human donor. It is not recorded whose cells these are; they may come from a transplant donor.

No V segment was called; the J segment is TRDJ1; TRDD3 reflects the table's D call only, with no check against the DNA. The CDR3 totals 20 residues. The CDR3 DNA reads TGTGCCTGTGACCCAGTACTGGGGGATACACAAACCTTAGACACCGATAAACTCATCTTT. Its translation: CACDPVLGDTQTLDTDKLIF.

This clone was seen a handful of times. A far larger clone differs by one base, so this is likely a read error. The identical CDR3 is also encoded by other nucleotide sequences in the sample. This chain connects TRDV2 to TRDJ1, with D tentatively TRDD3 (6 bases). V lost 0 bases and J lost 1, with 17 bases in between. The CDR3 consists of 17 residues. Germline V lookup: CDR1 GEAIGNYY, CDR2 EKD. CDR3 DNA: TGTGCCTGTGACACCGTATTGGGGGCCCCGGTCACCGATAAACTCATCTTT. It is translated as CACDTVLGAPVTDKLIF.

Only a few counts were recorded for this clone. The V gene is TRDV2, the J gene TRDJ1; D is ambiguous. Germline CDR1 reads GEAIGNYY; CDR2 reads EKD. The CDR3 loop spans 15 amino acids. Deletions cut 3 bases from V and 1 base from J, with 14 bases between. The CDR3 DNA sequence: TGTGCCTGTGACGTCATCGGTAGGACCACCGATAAACTCATCTTT. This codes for CACDVIGRTTDKLIF.

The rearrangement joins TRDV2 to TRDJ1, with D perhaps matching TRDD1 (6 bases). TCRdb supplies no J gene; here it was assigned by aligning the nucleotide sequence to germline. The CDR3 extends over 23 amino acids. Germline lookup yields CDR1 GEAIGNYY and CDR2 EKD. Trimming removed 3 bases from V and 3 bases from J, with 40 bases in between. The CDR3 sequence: CACDLVGGYGDLEIPLESDKLIF. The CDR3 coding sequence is TGTGCCTGTGACCTCGTAGGAGGATATGGGGACCTCGAAATACCCTTAGAATCCGATAAACTCATCTTT.

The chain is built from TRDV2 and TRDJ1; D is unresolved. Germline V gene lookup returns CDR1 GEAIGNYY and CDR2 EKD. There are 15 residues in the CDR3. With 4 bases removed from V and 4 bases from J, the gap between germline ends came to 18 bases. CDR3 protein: CACDPNKTRHDKLIF. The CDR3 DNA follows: TGTGCCTGTGATCCCAATAAAACGCGGCACGATAAACTCATCTTT.

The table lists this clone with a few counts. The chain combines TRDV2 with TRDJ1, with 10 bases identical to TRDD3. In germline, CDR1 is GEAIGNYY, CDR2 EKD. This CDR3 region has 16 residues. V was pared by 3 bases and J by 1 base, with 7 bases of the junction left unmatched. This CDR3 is CACDALLGDPTDKLIF. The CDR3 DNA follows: TGTGCCTGTGACGCCTTACTGGGGGATCCCACCGATAAACTCATCTTT.

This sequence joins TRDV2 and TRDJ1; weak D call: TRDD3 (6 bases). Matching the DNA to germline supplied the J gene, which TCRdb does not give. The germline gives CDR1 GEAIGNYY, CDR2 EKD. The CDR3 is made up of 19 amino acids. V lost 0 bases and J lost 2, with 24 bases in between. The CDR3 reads CACDTGTPGEKVVTDKLIF. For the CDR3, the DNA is TGTGCCTGTGACACCGGTACCCCGGGGGAGAAAGTTGTGACCGATAAACTCATCTTT.

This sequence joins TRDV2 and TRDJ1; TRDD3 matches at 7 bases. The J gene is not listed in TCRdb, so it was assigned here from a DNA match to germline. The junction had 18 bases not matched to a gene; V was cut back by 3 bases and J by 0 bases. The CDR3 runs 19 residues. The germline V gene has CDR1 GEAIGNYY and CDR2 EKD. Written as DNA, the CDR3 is TGTGCCTGTGACTTGCTGGGGGTCGAATCCCTCAGTTACACCGATAAACTCATCTTT. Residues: CACDLLGVESLSYTDKLIF.

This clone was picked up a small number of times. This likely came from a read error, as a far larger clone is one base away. CDR3 bases: TGTGCCTGTGACCCCTGGGGGATCAACGCCGATAAACTCATCTTT. Protein product: CACDPWGINADKLIF. V and J are TRDV2 and TRDJ1, with 9 bases matching TRDD3. Germline V gene data show CDR1 as GEAIGNYY and CDR2 as EKD. V dropped 3 bases and J dropped 3; count of bases not matched to a gene: 7. This CDR3 contains 15 residues.

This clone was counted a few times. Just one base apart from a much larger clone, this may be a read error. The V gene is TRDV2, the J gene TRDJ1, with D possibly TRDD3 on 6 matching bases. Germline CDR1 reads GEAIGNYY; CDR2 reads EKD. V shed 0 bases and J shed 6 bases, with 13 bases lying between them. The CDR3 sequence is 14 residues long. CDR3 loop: CACDTWGPENKLIF. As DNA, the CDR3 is TGTGCCTGTGACACCTGGGGGCCCGAGAATAAACTCATCTTT.

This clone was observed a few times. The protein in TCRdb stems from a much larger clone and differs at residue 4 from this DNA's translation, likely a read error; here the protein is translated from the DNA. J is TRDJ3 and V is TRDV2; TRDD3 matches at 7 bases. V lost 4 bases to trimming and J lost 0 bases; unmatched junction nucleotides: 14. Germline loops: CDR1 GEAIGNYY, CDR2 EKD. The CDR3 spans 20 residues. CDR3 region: CACETGPWGLSSWDTRQMFF. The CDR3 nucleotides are TGTGCCTGTGAGACCGGTCCCTGGGGGTTGAGCTCCTGGGACACCCGACAGATGTTTTTC.

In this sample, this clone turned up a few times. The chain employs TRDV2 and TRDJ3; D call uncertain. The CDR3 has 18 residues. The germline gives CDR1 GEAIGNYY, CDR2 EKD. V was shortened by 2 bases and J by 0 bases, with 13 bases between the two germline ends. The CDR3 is CACDSAQSPSWDTRQMFF. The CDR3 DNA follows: TGTGCCTGTGACAGTGCCCAGAGTCCCTCCTGGGACACCCGACAGATGTTTTTC.

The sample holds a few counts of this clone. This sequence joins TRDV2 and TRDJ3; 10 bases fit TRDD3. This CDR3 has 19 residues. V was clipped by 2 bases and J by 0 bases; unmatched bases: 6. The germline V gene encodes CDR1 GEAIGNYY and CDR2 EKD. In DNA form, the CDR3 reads TGTGCCTGTGACAAACTGGGGGATCGGCTCTCCTGGGACACCCGACAGATGTTTTTC. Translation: CACDKLGDRLSWDTRQMFF.

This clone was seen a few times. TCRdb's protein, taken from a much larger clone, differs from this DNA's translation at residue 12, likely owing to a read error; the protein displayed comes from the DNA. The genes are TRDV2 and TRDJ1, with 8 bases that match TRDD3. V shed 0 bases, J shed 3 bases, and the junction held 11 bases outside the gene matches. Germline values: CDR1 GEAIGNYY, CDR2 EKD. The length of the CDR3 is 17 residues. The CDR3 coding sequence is TGTGCCTGTGACACCGTACTGGGGGCCCCGGTCGCCGATAAACTCATCTTT. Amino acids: CACDTVLGAPVADKLIF.

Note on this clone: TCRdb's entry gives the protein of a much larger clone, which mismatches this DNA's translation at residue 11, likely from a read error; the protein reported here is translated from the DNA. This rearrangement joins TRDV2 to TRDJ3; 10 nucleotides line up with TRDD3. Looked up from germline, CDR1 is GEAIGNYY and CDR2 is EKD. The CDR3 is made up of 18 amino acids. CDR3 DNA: TGTGCCTGTGATCTTCTGGGGGATAACTCCCGGGACACCCGACAGATGTTTTTC. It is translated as CACDLLGDNSRDTRQMFF.

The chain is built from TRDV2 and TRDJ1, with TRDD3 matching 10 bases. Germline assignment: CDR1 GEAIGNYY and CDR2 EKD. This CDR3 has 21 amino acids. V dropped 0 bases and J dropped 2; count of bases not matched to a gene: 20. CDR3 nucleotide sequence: TGTGCCTGTGACACCGTTTCCTACACTGGGGGATCCCTATCTGAGACCGATAAACTCATCTTT. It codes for CACDTVSYTGGSLSETDKLIF.

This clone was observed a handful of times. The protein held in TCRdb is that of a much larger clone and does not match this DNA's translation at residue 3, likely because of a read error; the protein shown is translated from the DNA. The CDR3 DNA sequence: TGTGCCCGTGACACCGTACTGGGGGCCCCGGTCACCGATAAACTCATCTTT. It yields the protein CARDTVLGAPVTDKLIF. The rearrangement joins TRDV2 to TRDJ1, with 8 bases lining up with TRDD3. Per the germline V gene, CDR1 is GEAIGNYY and CDR2 is EKD. The length of the CDR3 is 17 residues.

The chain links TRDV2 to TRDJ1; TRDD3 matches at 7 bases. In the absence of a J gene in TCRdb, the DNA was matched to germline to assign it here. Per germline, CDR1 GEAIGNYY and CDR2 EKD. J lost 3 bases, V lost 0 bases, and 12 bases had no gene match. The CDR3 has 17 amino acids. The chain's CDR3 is CACDTVLGTGRPDKLIF. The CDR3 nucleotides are TGTGCCTGTGACACCGTACTGGGGACCGGGCGGCCCGATAAACTCATCTTT.

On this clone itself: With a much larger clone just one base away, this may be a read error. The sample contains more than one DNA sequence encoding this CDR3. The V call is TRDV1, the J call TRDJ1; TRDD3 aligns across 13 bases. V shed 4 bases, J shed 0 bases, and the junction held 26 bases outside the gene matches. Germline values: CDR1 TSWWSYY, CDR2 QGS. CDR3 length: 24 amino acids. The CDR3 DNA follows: TGTGCTCTTGGGGTCTCAGTCCCTACTCTGACCTACTGGGGGATACGAGGGCACACCGATAAACTCATCTTT. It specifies CALGVSVPTLTYWGIRGHTDKLIF.

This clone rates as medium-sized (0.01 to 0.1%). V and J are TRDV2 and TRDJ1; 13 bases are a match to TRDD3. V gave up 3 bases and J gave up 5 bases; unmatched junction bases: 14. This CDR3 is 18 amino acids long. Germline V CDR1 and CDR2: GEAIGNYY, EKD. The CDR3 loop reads CACDLVLGDTQRKDKLIF. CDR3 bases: TGTGCCTGTGACCTTGTACTGGGGGATACGCAGAGAAAAGATAAACTCATCTTT.

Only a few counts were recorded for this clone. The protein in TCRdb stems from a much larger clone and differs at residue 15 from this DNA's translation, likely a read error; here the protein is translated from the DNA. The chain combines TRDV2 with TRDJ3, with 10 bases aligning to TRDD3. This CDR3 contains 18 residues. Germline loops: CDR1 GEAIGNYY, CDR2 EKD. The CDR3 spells CACDLLGDNSWDTRKMFF. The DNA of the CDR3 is TGTGCCTGTGATCTTCTGGGGGATAACTCCTGGGACACCCGAAAGATGTTTTTC.

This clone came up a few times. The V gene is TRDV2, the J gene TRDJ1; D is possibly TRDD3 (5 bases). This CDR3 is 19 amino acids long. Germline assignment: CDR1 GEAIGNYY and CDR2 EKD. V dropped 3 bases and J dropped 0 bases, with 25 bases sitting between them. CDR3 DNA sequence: TGTGCCTGTGACTCCGCGGGACCGCCGGGGGTAGTGGACACCGATAAACTCATCTTT. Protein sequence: CACDSAGPPGVVDTDKLIF.

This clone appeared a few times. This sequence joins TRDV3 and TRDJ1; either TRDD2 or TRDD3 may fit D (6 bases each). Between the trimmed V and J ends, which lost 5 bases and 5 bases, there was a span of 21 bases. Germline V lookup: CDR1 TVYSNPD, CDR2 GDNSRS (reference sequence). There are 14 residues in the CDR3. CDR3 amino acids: CALSSYDLGDKLIF. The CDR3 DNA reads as TGTGCCCTCTCCTCCTACGACCTGGGGGATAAACTCATCTTT.

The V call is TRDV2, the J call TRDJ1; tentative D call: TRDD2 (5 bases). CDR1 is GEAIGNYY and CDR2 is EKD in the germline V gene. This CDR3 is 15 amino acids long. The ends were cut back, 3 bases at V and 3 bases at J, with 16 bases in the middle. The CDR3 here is CACDPLPGPPDKLIF. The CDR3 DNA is TGTGCCTGTGACCCTCTTCCGGGCCCCCCCGATAAACTCATCTTT.

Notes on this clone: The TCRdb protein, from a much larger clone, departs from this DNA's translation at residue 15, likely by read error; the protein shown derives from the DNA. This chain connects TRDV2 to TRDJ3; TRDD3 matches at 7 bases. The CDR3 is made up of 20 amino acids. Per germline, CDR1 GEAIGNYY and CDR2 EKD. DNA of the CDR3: TGTGCCTGTGACACCGGTCCCTGGGGGTTGAGCTCCTGTGACCCCCGCCAGATGTTTTTC. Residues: CACDTGPWGLSSCDPRQMFF.

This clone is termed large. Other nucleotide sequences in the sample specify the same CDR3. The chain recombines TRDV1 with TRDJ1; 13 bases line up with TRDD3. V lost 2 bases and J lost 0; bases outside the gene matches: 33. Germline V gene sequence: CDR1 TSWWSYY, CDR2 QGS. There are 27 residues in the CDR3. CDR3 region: CALGEWSGPSSQLYWGIRSQYTDKLIF. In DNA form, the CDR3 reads TGTGCTCTTGGGGAATGGAGTGGACCTTCTTCTCAACTTTACTGGGGGATACGATCCCAGTACACCGATAAACTCATCTTT.

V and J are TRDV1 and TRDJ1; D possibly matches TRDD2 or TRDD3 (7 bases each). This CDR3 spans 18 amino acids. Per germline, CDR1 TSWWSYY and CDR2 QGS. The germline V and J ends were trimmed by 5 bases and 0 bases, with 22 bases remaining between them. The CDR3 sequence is CALGKISYPGIYTDKLIF. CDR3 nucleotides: TGTGCTCTTGGGAAAATTTCCTACCCGGGGATATACACCGATAAACTCATCTTT.

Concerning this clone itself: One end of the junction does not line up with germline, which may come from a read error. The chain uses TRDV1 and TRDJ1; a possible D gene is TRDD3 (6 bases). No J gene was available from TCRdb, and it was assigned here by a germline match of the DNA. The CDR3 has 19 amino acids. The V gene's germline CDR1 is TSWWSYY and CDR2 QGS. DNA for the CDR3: TGTGCTATTGGGGATGCCGTTCCGTGTCGCGATACCAAAGCACGTAAACTCATCTTT. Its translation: CAIGDAVPCRDTKARKLIF.

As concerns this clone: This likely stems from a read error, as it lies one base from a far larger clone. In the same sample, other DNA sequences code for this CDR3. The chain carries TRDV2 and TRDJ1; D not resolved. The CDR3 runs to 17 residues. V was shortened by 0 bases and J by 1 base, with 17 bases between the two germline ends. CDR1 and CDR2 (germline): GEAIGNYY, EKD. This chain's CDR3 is CACDTVLGAPVTDKLIF. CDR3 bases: TGTGCCTGTGACACCGTACTAGGGGCCCCGGTCACCGATAAACTCATCTTT.

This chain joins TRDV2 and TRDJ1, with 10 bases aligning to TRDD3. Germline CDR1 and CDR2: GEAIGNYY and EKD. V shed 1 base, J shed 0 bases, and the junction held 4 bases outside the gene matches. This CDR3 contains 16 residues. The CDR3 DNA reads TGTGCCTGTGACACAGCCTGGGGGATAGACACCGATAAACTCATCTTT. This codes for CACDTAWGIDTDKLIF.

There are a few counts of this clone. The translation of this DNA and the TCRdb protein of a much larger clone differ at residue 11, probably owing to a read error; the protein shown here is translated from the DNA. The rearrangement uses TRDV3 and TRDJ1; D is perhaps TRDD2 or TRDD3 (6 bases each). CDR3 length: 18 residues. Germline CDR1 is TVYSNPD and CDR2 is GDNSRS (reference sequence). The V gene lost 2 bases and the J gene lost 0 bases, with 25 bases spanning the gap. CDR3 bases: TGTGCCTTTTTACCTTCCCACTTTTACTGGGTGTACACCGATAAACTCATCTTT. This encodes CAFLPSHFYWVYTDKLIF.

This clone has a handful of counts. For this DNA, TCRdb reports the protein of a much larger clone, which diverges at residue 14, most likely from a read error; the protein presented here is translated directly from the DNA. CDR3 amino acids: CALGELVVLRTAGRYGNTDKLIF. The CDR3, as DNA: TGTGCTCTTGGGGAATTAGTTGTCCTACGGACTGCTGGGAGATACGGGAACACCGATAAACTCATCTTT. This rearrangement joins TRDV1 to TRDJ1; D tentatively fits TRDD2 or TRDD3 (6 bases each). The CDR3 is made up of 23 amino acids. V lost 2 bases and J lost 0, with 34 bases in between. Germline loops: CDR1 TSWWSYY, CDR2 QGS.